The 8 T cell receptor beta chains below were found in one sample sequenced in a study of CD8 T cells in ankylosing spondylitis. Study-wide points: Ankylosing spondylitis blood appeared to carry a characteristic TCR beta motif of several highly homologous variants.

No antigen has been assigned to these receptors. TCRdb called the 5' RACE reads again in MiXCR, with one record for every CDR3 protein. The top ten clones hold 6.8% of a sample with over 450,000 distinct CDR3 sequences, roughly 13% of them seen once. The specimen was blood, either unsorted or a sorted T cell fraction (not recorded which). Every receptor here comes from a male donor with ankylosing spondylitis.

This clonotype was seen many times. The rearrangement joins TRBV11-2 to TRBJ2-7; D perhaps matches TRBD1 (6 bases). Germline-derived CDR1 and CDR2 are SGHAT and FQNNGV. The V gene lost 4 bases and the J gene lost 7 bases, with 20 bases spanning the gap. The CDR3 is 15 amino acids. Here the CDR3 DNA reads TGTGCCAGCAGCTGGGCAGGGGACACTCCCCTGGAGCAGTACTTC. Its translation: CASSWAGDTPLEQYF.

V and J are TRBV3-1 and TRBJ1-1, with no clear D. The CDR3 has 14 amino acids. V was clipped by 3 bases and J by 6 bases, with 14 bases between them. Germline V gives CDR1 LGHDT, CDR2 YNNKEL (reference sequence). Here the CDR3 reads CASSQREVDAEAFF. The CDR3 nucleotides read TGTGCCAGCAGCCAGAGGGAGGTAGACGCTGAAGCTTTCTTT.

V usage is TRBV5-5 and J usage is TRBJ2-3, with a possible D match to TRBD1 (6 bases). V was pared by 5 bases and J by 4 bases, with 17 bases between. Germline assignment: CDR1 SGHKS and CDR2 YYEKEE (reference sequence). The CDR3 runs 15 residues. CDR3 protein: CASSNPGQYSDTQYF. The CDR3 nucleotides are TGTGCCAGCAGTAACCCGGGACAATATTCAGATACGCAGTATTTT.

The V call is TRBV20-1, the J call TRBJ1-1; D uncertain. The length of the CDR3 is 13 residues. The germline gives CDR1 DFQATT, CDR2 SNEGSKA (reference sequence). Deletions cut 5 bases from V and 7 bases from J, with 17 bases between. In DNA, the CDR3 is TGCAGTGCTCCGGAACCTGGTGGCAATGAAGCTTTCTTT. This sequence encodes CSAPEPGGNEAFF.

This clonotype was counted a few times. The chain recombines TRBV19 with TRBJ2-1, with 8 bases fitting TRBD2. Trimming cost V 6 bases and J 4 bases; bases outside gene matches: 11. The germline CDR1 and CDR2 sequences are LNHDA and SQIVND (reference sequence). The CDR3 runs to 16 residues. In DNA form, the CDR3 reads TGTGCCAGTAGCAGTAGCGGGATCGGGATGTACAATGAGCAGTTCTTC. Translated, it gives CASSSSGIGMYNEQFF. Together with reference TRBV19 and TRBJ2-1, the CDR3 gives the full variable domain: DGGITQSPKYLFRKEGQNVTLSCEQNLNHDAMYWYRQDPGQGLRLIYYSQIVNDFQKGDIAEGYSVSREKKESFPLTVTSAQKNPTAFYLCASSSSGIGMYNEQFFGPGTRLTVL.

This clonotype was detected a few times. The chain recombines TRBV7-8 with TRBJ2-1; 8 nucleotides agree with TRBD2. The CDR3 is made up of 16 amino acids. Losses at the gene ends were 2 bases for V and 7 bases for J; bases not matched to a gene: 10. Germline V gene sequence: CDR1 SGHVS, CDR2 FQNEAQ. The CDR3 DNA reads TGTGCCAGCAGCTTACTTGGGACTAGTCGAGGGAATGAGCAGTTCTTC. This gives the protein CASSLLGTSRGNEQFF.

This chain links TRBV20-1 with TRBJ1-2; D is undetermined. The CDR3 runs 11 residues. Per germline, CDR1 DFQATT and CDR2 SNEGSKA (reference sequence). V gave up 5 bases and J gave up 4 bases, with 8 bases separating them. In DNA form, the CDR3 reads TGCAGTGCTGGTGCGGCCTATGGCTACACCTTC. This codes for CSAGAAYGYTF.

The chain employs TRBV30 and TRBJ1-2; D is possibly TRBD1 (6 bases). The CDR3 has 13 residues. Germline V CDR1 and CDR2: GTSNPN, SVGIG (reference sequence). V dropped 4 bases and J dropped 7 bases, with 16 bases sitting between them. The CDR3, as DNA: TGTGCCTGGACCGCACAGGGTTTTGGTGGCTACACCTTC. Its translation is CAWTAQGFGGYTF.